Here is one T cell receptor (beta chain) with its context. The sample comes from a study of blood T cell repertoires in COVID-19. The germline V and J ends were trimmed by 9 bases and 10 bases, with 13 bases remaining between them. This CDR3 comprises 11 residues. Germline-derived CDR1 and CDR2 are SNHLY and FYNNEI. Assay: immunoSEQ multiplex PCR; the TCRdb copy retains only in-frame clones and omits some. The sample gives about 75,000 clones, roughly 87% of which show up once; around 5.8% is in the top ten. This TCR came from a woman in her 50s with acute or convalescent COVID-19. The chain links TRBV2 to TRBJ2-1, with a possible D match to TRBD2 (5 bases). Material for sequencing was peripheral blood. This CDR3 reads CASSSGGEQFF. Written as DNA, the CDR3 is TGTGCCAGTAGCTCGGGCGGGGAGCAGTTCTTC.